The 24 T cell receptor beta chains reported below all come from one sample, sequenced in a study of blood T cell repertoires in COVID-19. Measured with immunoSEQ multiplex PCR; TCRdb has only the in-frame clones, and not every one. The sample has a few hundred thousand clones, around 84% seen once. The sample consisted of PBMCs or T cells enriched from blood (not recorded which). Source of these receptors: a woman between 50 and 59 years old who had been exposed to COVID-19.

The gene calls are TRBV5-1 and TRBJ2-5, with TRBD2 matching over 8 bases. Germline trimming cut 4 bases from V and 5 bases from J; bases unmatched to any gene: 10. The CDR3 is made up of 15 amino acids. CDR1 SGHRS and CDR2 YFSETQ come from the germline V gene. This CDR3 is CASSAGLGGGETQYF. The CDR3 DNA reads TGCGCCAGCAGCGCGGGACTAGGAGGGGGGGAGACCCAGTACTTC.

The chain combines TRBV7-9 with TRBJ2-1, with D maybe TRBD2 (6 bases). Germline values: CDR1 SEHNR, CDR2 FQNEAQ (reference sequence). V was cut by 2 bases and J by 0 bases, with 11 bases left in between. This CDR3 region has 16 residues. The DNA for the CDR3 is TGTGCCAGCAGCTTATCACCGGGAGTCTCCTACAATGAGCAGTTCTTC. This encodes CASSLSPGVSYNEQFF.

The chain recombines TRBV6-5 with TRBJ1-2; D ambiguous. This CDR3 region has 12 residues. Per the germline V gene, CDR1 is MNHEY and CDR2 is SVGAGI. Trimming took 8 bases from V and 2 from J, leaving 9 bases between them. This chain's CDR3 is CASAEGNYGYTF. In DNA form, the CDR3 reads TGTGCCAGCGCGGAGGGAAACTATGGCTACACCTTC.

The chain employs TRBV7-2 and TRBJ1-1, with 8 bases matching TRBD1. V was pared by 4 bases and J by 8 bases, with 12 bases of the junction left unmatched. Germline V gives CDR1 SGHTA, CDR2 FQGNSA. The CDR3 is 15 residues long. Here the CDR3 DNA reads TGTGCCAGCAGCTCAGGACAGGGTTGGCCCCGGGAAGCTTTCTTT. Amino acid sequence: CASSSGQGWPREAFF.

A remark on this clone: The junction differs from germline at one of its ends, possibly a read error. The chain employs TRBV3-1 (or the pseudogene TRBV3-2) and TRBJ1-2; D remains ambiguous. Per the germline V gene, CDR1 is LGHDT and CDR2 is YNNKEL (reference sequence). The CDR3 is 12 residues long. CDR3 nucleotides: TGCCCCGGGGTGAGGATTAACTATGGCTACACCTTC. It specifies CPGVRINYGYTF.

The rearrangement uses TRBV5-6 and TRBJ2-2, with D possibly being TRBD1 (5 bases). The CDR3 has 15 amino acids. V was pared by 4 bases and J by 1 base, with 11 bases between. Germline V CDR1 and CDR2: SGHDT, YYEEEE. This CDR3 is CASSAAGQNTGELFF. The CDR3 nucleotides read TGTGCCAGCAGCGCGGCAGGGCAGAACACCGGGGAGCTGTTTTTT.

The genes are TRBV7-2 and TRBJ2-5, with 8 positions matching TRBD1. Per germline, CDR1 SGHTA and CDR2 FQGNSA. The trim removed 5 bases at V and 1 base at J, leaving 6 bases unmatched. The CDR3 extends over 15 amino acids. The CDR3 loop is CASSHLQGGQETQYF. CDR3 DNA: TGTGCCAGCAGCCACCTACAGGGGGGCCAAGAGACCCAGTACTTC. Using reference TRBV7-2 and TRBJ2-5 for the parts outside the CDR3, the full variable domain is GAGVSQSPSNKVTEKGKDVELRCDPISGHTALYWYRQSLGQGLEFLIYFQGNSAPDKSGLPSDRFSAERTGGSVSTLTIQRTQQEDSAVYLCASSHLQGGQETQYFGPGTRLLVL.

V usage is TRBV28 and J usage is TRBJ1-1; unclear D gene. Germline loops: CDR1 MDHEN, CDR2 SYDVKM. The CDR3 contains 11 residues. V lost 10 bases and J 3 bases, leaving 9 bases between the germline ends. The CDR3 spells CATSPYTEAFF. The CDR3 DNA reads as TGTGCCACCTCCCCCTACACTGAAGCTTTCTTT.

This chain connects TRBV27 to TRBJ1-6; 7 nucleotides agree with TRBD1. Unmatched junction bases numbered 6, after V lost 5 bases and J lost 2 bases. The CDR3 consists of 16 residues. Germline values: CDR1 MNHEY, CDR2 SMNVEV (reference sequence). CDR3 DNA sequence: TGTGCCAGCAGTAACACAGGGGAACCCTATAATTCACCCCTCCACTTT. This gives the protein CASSNTGEPYNSPLHF.

The count of this clone is one. V usage is TRBV12-3 or TRBV12-4 and J usage is TRBJ1-2; TRBD1 aligns across 8 bases. CDR3 size: 12 residues. The junction had 3 bases not matched to a gene; V was cut back by 8 bases and J by 4 bases. The CDR3 DNA follows: TGTGCCAGCGGAACAGGGGGCTATGGCTACACCTTC. This encodes CASGTGGYGYTF.

The chain has TRBV3-1 (or the pseudogene TRBV3-2) and TRBJ1-2; 7 nucleotides match TRBD1. Germline CDR1 is LGHDT and CDR2 is YNNKEL (reference sequence). The CDR3 has 15 amino acids. Trimming took 4 bases from V and 8 from J; bases not matched to a gene: 13. The CDR3: CASSLTPGTERGYTF. CDR3 bases: TGTGCCAGCAGCCTTACACCCGGGACAGAGAGGGGCTACACCTTC.

In its sample, this clone was seen a few times. V usage is TRBV30 and J usage is TRBJ1-1; D is perhaps TRBD1 (5 bases). Trimming removed 5 bases at V and 11 bases at J, with 30 bases between. This CDR3 is built from 16 residues. CDR1 and CDR2 from the germline V gene are GTSNPN and SVGIG (reference sequence). The DNA for the CDR3 is TGTGCCTGGGGCCACAGGCTAATCGAGGTAAATGTAACGGCTTTCTTT. It translates to CAWGHRLIEVNVTAFF.

This sequence joins TRBV7-2 and TRBJ2-7; 10 bases are shared with TRBD1. CDR1 is SGHTA, CDR2 FQGNSA, per germline. V trimming: 6 bases; J trimming: 3 bases; junction bases outside the gene matches: 8. The CDR3 has 15 amino acids. CDR3 loop: CASRRTGGPDYEQYF. The CDR3 DNA sequence: TGTGCCAGCAGGCGGACAGGGGGGCCGGACTACGAGCAGTACTTC. Filled out from reference TRBV7-2 and TRBJ2-7, the complete variable domain reads GAGVSQSPSNKVTEKGKDVELRCDPISGHTALYWYRQSLGQGLEFLIYFQGNSAPDKSGLPSDRFSAERTGGSVSTLTIQRTQQEDSAVYLCASRRTGGPDYEQYFGPGTRLTVT.

The rearrangement joins TRBV20-1 to TRBJ1-1; D uncertain. Trimming left V 2 bases short and J 4 bases short, with 5 bases between. This CDR3 contains 11 residues. Germline V CDR1 and CDR2: DFQATT, SNEGSKA (reference sequence). CDR3 residues: CSARKPTEAFF. The CDR3 region has the DNA TGCAGTGCTAGAAAGCCCACTGAAGCTTTCTTT.

This clone was detected once. J is TRBJ2-2 and V is TRBV10-2; TRBD2 matches 7 bases. CDR1 and CDR2 from the germline V gene are WSHSY and SAAADI. The CDR3 has 14 residues. The ends lost 5 bases at V and 1 base at J; junction bases unmatched: 1. The CDR3 here is CASSPGGNTGELFF. The CDR3 DNA reads as TGCGCCAGCAGTCCGGGGGGGAACACCGGGGAGCTGTTTTTT.

The chain is built from TRBV15 and TRBJ2-5, with 9 bases that match TRBD1. The V gene's germline CDR1 is LNHNV and CDR2 YYDKDF (reference sequence). V lost 6 bases and J lost 5; bases outside the gene matches: 4. The CDR3 has 13 amino acids. The CDR3 DNA reads TGTGCCACCAGAACAGGGGGCCGGGAGACCCAGTACTTC. Residues: CATRTGGRETQYF.

The chain carries TRBV6-5 and TRBJ2-7, with D tentatively TRBD1 (5 bases). V lost 0 bases to trimming and J lost 5 bases, with 5 bases between them. CDR1 and CDR2 (germline): MNHEY, SVGAGI. The CDR3 extends over 12 amino acids. The CDR3 reads CASSYSGDEQYF. The CDR3 nucleotides read TGTGCCAGCAGTTACTCAGGGGACGAGCAGTACTTC.

The genes are TRBV5-5 and TRBJ1-2; D perhaps matches TRBD1 (5 bases). CDR3 length equals 14 residues. Germline-derived CDR1 and CDR2 are SGHKS and YYEKEE (reference sequence). The V and J ends lost 3 bases and 4 bases respectively, with 13 bases between them. The CDR3 DNA is TGTGCCAGCAGCTCGGGGCGGGGCAGCTATGGCTACACCTTC. Its translation: CASSSGRGSYGYTF.

This chain connects TRBV7-9 to TRBJ1-5; the D is unclear. CDR3 length: 15 residues. Trimming removed 1 base from V and 0 bases from J, with 7 bases in between. Germline CDR1 reads SEHNR; CDR2 reads FQNEAQ (reference sequence). CDR3 bases: TGTGCCAGCAGCTTAGGAGGGCCTAGCAATCAGCCCCAGCATTTT. It specifies CASSLGGPSNQPQHF.

The chain couples TRBV7-2 to TRBJ1-2; possible D gene TRBD1, 5 bases. The germline CDR1 and CDR2 sequences are SGHTA and FQGNSA. The CDR3 runs 12 residues. The V gene lost 4 bases and the J gene lost 6 bases, with 9 bases spanning the gap. CDR3 amino acids: CASSYDSHGYTF. The CDR3 DNA reads TGTGCCAGCAGCTATGACAGCCATGGCTACACCTTC.

The J gene is TRBJ1-2, the V gene TRBV29-1, with D possibly matching TRBD1 (5 bases). Germline assignment: CDR1 SQVTM and CDR2 ANQGSEA. Trimming took off 6 bases at V and 8 bases at J, with 19 bases between the two ends. The CDR3 sequence is 13 residues long. DNA for the CDR3: TGCAGCGTCGCACAGCCTCGGGGGTCCGGCTACACCTTC. Amino acids: CSVAQPRGSGYTF.

In this sample, this clone turned up a few times. This chain links TRBV27 with TRBJ1-6; TRBD1 matches at 7 bases. The CDR3 is made up of 15 amino acids. With 9 bases clipped from V and 5 bases from J, the junction kept 10 bases outside the gene matches. CDR1 is MNHEY and CDR2 is SMNVEV in the germline V gene (reference sequence). CDR3 DNA sequence: TGTGCCAGTTCCGACTCCGGGACAGATAATTCACCCCTCCACTTT. Its protein is CASSDSGTDNSPLHF.

The chain uses TRBV3-1 (or the pseudogene TRBV3-2) and TRBJ2-1; maybe TRBD2 (5 bases). Between the trimmed V and J ends, which lost 0 bases and 8 bases, there was a span of 20 bases. The CDR3 has 17 amino acids. Looked up from germline, CDR1 is LGHDT and CDR2 is YNNKEL (reference sequence). The CDR3 here is CASSQDGLREGRDEQFF. The CDR3 region has the DNA TGTGCCAGCAGCCAAGATGGATTACGCGAAGGGCGGGATGAGCAGTTCTTC.

A single count supports this clone. Distinct nucleotide sequences in the sample also encode this CDR3. The V and J genes are TRBV12-3 or TRBV12-4 and TRBJ1-1; D is possibly TRBD1 (5 bases). The CDR3 has 12 amino acids. V was pared by 3 bases and J by 7 bases, with 9 bases between. CDR3 nucleotide sequence: TGTGCCAGCAGTTTGGGGGGGGGTGAAGCTTTCTTT. Amino acids: CASSLGGGEAFF.